This T cell receptor beta chain was obtained from a study of blood T cell repertoires in COVID-19. Looking at the study overall: Samples of COVID-19 (acute and convalescent) were obtained from the United States, Italy and Spain. From T cells, B-cell-depleted T cells, or PBMCs came the material, which was cDNA or gDNA.

The CDR3 length is 15 residues. V lost 5 bases, J lost 2 bases, and 6 bases stayed unmatched. Germline assignment: CDR1 SGHRS and CDR2 YFSETQ. Authors' processing steps: Amplification from reference gene primers served as the basis for estimated nucleated cell counts. Sequencing used immunoSEQ multiplex PCR; TCRdb keeps in-frame clones, though not all of them. V and J calls and clone size are copied from that table; D and trimming were computed from the DNA. The sample carries approximately 94,000 clones, about 90% recorded once. The sequence came from a young man in a cohort sampled during active COVID-19. The rearrangement uses TRBV5-1 and TRBJ2-2; 7 bases fit TRBD2. The sample comprised peripheral blood. The CDR3 coding sequence is TGCGCCAGCAGGAGTCTAGCGGATAACACCGGGGAGCTGTTTTTT. This sequence encodes CASRSLADNTGELFF. Using reference TRBV5-1 and TRBJ2-2 for the parts outside the CDR3, the full variable domain is KAGVTQTPRYLIKTRGQQVTLSCSPISGHRSVSWYQQTPGQGLQFLFEYFSETQRNKGNFPGRFSGRQFSNSRSEMNVSTLELGDSALYLCASRSLADNTGELFFGEGSRLTVL.